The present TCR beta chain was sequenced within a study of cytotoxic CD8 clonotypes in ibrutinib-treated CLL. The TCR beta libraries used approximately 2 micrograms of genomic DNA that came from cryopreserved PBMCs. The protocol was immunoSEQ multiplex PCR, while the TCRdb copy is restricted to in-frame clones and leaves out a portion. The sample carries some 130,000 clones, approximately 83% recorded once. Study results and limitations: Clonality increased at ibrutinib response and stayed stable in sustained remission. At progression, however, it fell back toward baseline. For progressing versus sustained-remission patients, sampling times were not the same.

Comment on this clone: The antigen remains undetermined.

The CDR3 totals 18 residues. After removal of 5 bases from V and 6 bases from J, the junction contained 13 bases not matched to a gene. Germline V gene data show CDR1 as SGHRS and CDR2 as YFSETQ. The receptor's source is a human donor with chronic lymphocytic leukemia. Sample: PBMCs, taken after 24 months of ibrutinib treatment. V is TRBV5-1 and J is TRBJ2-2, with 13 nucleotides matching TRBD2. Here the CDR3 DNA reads TGCGCCAGCAGTATAAGACTAGCGGGGGGTACACTCGCCGGGGAGCTGTTTTTT. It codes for CASSIRLAGGTLAGELFF.